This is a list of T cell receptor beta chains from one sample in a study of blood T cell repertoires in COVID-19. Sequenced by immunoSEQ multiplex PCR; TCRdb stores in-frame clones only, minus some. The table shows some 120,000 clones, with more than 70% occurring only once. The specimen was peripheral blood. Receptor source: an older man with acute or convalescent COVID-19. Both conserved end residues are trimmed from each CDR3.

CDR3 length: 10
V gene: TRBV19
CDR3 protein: ASRRTNDEQF

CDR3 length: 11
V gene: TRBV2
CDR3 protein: ASSERGNTEAF

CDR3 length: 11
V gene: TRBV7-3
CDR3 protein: ASSREGDSPLH

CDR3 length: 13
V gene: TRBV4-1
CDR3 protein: ASSQDQAGYYGYT

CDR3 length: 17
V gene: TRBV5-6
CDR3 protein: ASSLARDFLRMVTYGYT

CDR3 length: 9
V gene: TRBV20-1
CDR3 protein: SAAQGAEQF

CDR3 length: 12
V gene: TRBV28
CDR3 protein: ASSLAGGIPEQY

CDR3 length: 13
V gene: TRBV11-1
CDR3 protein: ASSSTSGGWNEQF

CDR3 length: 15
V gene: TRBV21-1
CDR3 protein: ASSKAKNRGREEKLF

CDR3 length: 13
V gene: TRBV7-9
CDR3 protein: ASSSQRRVVCEQY

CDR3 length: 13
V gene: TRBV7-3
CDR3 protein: ASSLTGELDYGYT

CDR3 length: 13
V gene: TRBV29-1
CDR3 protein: SLGTSGRWADTQY

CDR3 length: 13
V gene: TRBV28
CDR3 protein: ASSSQGARAGELF

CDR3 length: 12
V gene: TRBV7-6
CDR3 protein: ASGGGGVANEQF

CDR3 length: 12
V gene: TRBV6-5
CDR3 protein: ASSYRTANTEAF

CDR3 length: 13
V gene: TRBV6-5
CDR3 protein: ASSSPTEAKNIQY

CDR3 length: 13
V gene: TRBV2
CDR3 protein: ASSPSSFGGQPQH

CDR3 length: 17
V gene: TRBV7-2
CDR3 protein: ASSLASSGGAQKRNEQF

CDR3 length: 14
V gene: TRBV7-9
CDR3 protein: AINGLPGLSTDTQY

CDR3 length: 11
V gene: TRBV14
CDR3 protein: ASSRQGNTEAF

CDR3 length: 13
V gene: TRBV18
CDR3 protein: ASSPRTGLFDEQY

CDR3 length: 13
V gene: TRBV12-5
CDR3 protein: ASGLGQGNTGELF

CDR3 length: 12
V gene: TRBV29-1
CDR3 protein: SVAGLGIDNEQF

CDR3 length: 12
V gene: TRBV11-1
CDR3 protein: ASSSSGGPGEQY

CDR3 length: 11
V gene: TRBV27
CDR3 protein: ASSLEGPSGAF

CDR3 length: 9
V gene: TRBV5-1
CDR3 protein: ASSPGGGYT

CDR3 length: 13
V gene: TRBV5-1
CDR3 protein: ASSLPGGGTDTQY

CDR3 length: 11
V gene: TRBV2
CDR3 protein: ASSEWAGEGYT

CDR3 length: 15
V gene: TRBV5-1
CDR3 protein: ASSPPPSGGGADTQY

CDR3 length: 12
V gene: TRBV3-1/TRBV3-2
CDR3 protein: ASSQTGDNSPLH

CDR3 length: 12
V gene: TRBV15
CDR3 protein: ATSPSQGNEKLF

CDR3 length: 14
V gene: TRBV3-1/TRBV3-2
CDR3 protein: ASSQGPPDRGRTQY

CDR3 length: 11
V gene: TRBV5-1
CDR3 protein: ASSFSGEEGYT

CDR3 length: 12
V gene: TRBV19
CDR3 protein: ASTPSGLSGGYT

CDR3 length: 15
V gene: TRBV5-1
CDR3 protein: ASSPGTGGMSNQPQH

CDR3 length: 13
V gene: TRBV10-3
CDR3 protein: AISESLAGDETQY

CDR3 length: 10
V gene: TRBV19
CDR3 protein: ASGEGAETQY

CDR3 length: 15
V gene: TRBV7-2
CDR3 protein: ASSLTPSGTRTYEQY

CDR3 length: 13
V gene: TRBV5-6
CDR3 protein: ASSLSGTGGYGYT

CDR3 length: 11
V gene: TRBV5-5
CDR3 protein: ASSLYADQPQH

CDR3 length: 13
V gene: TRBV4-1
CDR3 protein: ASSRDRGQGNTIY

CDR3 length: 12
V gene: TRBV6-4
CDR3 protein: ASSPQGTNQPQH

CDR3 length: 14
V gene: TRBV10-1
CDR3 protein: ASSLTSGGNTGELF

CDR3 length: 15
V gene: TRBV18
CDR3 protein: ASSPPEGVGAKNIQY

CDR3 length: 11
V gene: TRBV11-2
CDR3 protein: ASSRGGAYEQY

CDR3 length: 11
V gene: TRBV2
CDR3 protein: ASSEWSPYGYT

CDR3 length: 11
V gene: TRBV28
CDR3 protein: ASSLPGFDGYT

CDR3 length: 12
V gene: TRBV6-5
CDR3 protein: ASSYSYRQETQY

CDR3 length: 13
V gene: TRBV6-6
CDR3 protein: ASISGHTSGNTIY

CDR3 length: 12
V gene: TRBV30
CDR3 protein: AWRGQGAAYGYT

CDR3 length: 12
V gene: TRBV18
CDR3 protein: ASSLGQGRSPLH

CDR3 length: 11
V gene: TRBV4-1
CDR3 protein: ASSQERDSPLH

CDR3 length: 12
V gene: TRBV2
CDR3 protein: ASRLGPYNSPLH

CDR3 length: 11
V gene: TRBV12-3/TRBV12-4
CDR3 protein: ASSLMGGGRAF

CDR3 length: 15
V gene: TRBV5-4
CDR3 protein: ASSLGQGINYNSPLH

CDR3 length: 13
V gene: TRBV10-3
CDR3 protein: AISSGQGGGTEAF

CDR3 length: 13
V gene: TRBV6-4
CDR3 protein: ASSGLGRGRCEQY

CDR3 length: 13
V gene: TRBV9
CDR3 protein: ASSVGQEVENTIY

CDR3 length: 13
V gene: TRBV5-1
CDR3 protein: ASSFGTETADTQY